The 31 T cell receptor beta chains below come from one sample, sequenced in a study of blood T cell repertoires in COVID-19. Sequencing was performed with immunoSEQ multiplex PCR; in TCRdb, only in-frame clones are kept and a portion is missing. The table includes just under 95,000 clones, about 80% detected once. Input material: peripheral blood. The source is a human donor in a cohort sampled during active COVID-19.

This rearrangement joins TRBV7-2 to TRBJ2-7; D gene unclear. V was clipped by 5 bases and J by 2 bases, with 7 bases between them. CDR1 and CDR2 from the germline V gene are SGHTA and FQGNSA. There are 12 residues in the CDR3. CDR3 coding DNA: TGTGCCAGCAGCCGATTAGCCTACGAGCAGTACTTC. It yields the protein CASSRLAYEQYF.

The CDR3 sequence: CASSQDHAYEQYF. The CDR3 coding sequence is TGTGCCAGCAGCCAAGATCATGCCTACGAGCAGTACTTC. The chain has TRBV3-1 (or the pseudogene TRBV3-2) and TRBJ2-7; D gene ambiguous. V was trimmed by 0 bases and J by 2 bases, leaving 5 bases between them. Per germline, CDR1 LGHDT and CDR2 YNNKEL (reference sequence). The CDR3 is 13 amino acids.

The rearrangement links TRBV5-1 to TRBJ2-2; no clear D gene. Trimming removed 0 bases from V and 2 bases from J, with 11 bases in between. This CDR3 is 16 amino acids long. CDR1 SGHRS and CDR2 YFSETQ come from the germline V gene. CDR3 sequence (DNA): TGCGCCAGCAGCTTGGGTGCTACTGTCAACACCGGGGAGCTGTTTTTT. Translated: CASSLGATVNTGELFF. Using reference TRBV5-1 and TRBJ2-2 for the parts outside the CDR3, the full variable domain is KAGVTQTPRYLIKTRGQQVTLSCSPISGHRSVSWYQQTPGQGLQFLFEYFSETQRNKGNFPGRFSGRQFSNSRSEMNVSTLELGDSALYLCASSLGATVNTGELFFGEGSRLTVL.

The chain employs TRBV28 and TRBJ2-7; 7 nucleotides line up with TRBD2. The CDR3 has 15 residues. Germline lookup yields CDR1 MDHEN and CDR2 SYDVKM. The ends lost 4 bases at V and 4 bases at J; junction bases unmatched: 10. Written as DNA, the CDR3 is TGTGCCAGCAGTTCCTTTCTCGCGGGAGTATACGAGCAGTACTTC. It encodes CASSSFLAGVYEQYF.

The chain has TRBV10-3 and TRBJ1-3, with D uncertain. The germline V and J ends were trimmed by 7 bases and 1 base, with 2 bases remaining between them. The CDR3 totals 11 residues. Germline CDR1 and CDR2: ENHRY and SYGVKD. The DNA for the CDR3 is TGTGCCATCACTTCTGGAAACACCATATATTTT. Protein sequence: CAITSGNTIYF.

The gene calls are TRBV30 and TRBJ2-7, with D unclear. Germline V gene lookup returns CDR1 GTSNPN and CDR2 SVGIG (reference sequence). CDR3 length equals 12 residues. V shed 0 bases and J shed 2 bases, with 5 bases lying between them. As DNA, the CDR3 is TGTGCCTGGAGTGTACAGACCTACGAGCAGTACTTC. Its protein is CAWSVQTYEQYF. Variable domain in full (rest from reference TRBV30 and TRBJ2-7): SQTIHQWPATLVQPVGSPLSLECTVEGTSNPNLYWYRQAAGRGLQLLFYSVGIGQISSEVPQNLSASRPQDRQFILSSKKLLLSDSGFYLCAWSVQTYEQYFGPGTRLTVT.

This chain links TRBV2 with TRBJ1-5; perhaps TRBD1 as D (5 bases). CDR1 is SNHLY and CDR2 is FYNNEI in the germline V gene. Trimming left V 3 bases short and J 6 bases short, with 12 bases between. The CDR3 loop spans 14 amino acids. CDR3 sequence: CASSDRALGQPQHF. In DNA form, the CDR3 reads TGTGCCAGCAGTGACAGGGCTTTGGGTCAGCCCCAGCATTTT. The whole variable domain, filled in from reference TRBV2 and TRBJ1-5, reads EPEVTQTPSHQVTQMGQEVILRCVPISNHLYFYWYRQILGQKVEFLVSFYNNEISEKSEIFDDQFSVERPDGSNFTLKIRSTKLEDSAMYFCASSDRALGQPQHFGDGTRLSIL.

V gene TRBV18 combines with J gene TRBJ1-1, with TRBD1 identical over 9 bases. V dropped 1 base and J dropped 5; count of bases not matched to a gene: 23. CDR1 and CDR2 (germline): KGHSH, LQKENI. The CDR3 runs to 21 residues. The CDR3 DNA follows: TGTGCCAGCTCACCACAAAACGGGGCCACTGTCCTTTACAGGGGGCAGACTGAAGCTTTCTTT. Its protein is CASSPQNGATVLYRGQTEAFF.

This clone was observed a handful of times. The CDR3 coding sequence is TGCAGTGCTAGTTGGGAGGGTAGCGGGATCGGCGAGCAGTACTTC. It specifies CSASWEGSGIGEQYF. The chain couples TRBV20-1 to TRBJ2-7, with TRBD2 matching 8 bases. CDR1 is DFQATT, CDR2 SNEGSKA, per germline (reference sequence). Trimming cost V 3 bases and J 6 bases; bases outside gene matches: 13. CDR3 length: 15 amino acids.

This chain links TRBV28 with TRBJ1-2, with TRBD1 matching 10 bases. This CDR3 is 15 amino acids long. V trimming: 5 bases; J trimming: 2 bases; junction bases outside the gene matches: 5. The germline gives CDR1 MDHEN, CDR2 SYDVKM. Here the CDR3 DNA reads TGTGCCAGCAGTCGTTCGACAGGGGGCAACTATGGCTACACCTTC. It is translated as CASSRSTGGNYGYTF.

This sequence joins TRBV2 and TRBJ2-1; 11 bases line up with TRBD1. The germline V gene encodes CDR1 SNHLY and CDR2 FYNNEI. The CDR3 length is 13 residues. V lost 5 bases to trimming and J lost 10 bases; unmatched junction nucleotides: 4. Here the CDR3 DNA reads TGTGCCAGCAGTCGGACAGGGGGCAGGGAGCAGTTCTTC. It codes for CASSRTGGREQFF.

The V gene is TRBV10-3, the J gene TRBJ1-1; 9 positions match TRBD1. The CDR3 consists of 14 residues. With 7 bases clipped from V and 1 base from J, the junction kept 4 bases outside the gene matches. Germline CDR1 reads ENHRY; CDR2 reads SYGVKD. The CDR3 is CAITPDRGNTEAFF. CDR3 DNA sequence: TGTGCCATCACCCCGGACAGGGGGAACACTGAAGCTTTCTTT.

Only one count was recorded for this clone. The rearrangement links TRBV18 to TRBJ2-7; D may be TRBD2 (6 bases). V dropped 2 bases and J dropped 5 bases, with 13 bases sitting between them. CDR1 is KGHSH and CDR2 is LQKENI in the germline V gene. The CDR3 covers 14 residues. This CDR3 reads CASSPSARRDEQYF. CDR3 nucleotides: TGTGCCAGCTCACCATCGGCAAGGAGGGACGAGCAGTACTTC.

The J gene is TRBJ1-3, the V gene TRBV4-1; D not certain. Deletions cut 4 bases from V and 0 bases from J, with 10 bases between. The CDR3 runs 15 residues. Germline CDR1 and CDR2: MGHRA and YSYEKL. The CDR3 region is CASSLERLSGNTIYF. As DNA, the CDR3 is TGCGCCAGCAGCCTGGAGAGGCTCTCTGGAAACACCATATATTTT.

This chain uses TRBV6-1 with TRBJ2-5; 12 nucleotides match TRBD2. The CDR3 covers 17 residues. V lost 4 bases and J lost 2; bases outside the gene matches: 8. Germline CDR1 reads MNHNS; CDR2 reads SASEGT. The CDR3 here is CASSGPSGRAYQETQYF. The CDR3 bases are TGTGCCAGCAGTGGACCTAGCGGGAGGGCCTATCAAGAGACCCAGTACTTC.

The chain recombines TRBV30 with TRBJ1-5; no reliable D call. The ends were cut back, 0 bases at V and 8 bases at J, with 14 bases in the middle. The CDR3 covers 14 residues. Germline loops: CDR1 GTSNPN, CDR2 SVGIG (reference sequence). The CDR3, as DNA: TGTGCCTGGAGTGTAACCCCCGGGGATAAGCCCCAGCATTTT. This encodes CAWSVTPGDKPQHF.

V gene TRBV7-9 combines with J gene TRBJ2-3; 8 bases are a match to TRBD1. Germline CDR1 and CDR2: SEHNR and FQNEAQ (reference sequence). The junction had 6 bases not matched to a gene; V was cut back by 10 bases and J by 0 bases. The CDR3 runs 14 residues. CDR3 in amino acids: CATSGTGSTDTQYF. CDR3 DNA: TGTGCCACCTCCGGGACAGGAAGCACAGATACGCAGTATTTT.

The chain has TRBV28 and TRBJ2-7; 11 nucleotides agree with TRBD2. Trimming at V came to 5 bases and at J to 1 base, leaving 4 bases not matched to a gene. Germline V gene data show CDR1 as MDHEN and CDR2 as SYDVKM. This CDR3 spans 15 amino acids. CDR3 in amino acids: CASSRTSGRSYEQYF. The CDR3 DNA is TGTGCCAGCAGTAGAACTAGCGGGAGATCCTACGAGCAGTACTTC.

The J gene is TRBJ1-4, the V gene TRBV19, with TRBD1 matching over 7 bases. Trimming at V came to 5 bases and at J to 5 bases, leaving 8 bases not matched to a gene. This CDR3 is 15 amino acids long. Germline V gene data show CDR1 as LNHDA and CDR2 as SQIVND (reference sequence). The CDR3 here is CASSRRGTENEKLFF. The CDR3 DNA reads TGTGCCAGTAGTCGTCGGGGGACAGAGAATGAAAAACTGTTTTTT.

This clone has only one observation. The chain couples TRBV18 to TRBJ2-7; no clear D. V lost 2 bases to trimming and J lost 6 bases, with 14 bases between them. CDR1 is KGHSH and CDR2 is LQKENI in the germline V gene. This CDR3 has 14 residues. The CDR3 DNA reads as TGTGCCAGCTCACCAGGGCACCCGCCCCTCGAGCAGTACTTC. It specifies CASSPGHPPLEQYF.

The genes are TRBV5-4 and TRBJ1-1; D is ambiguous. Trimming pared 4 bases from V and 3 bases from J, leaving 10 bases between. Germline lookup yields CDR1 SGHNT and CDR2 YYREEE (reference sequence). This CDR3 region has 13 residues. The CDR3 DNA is TGTGCCAGCAGCCAATACCGGGACACTGAAGCTTTCTTT. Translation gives CASSQYRDTEAFF.

The CDR3: CASSLRDRAGGYTF. The CDR3 nucleotides read TGTGCCAGCAGTCTCCGGGACAGGGCTGGCGGCTACACCTTC. This chain links TRBV25-1 with TRBJ1-2; the match to TRBD1 covers 9 bases. Losses at the gene ends were 5 bases for V and 8 bases for J; bases not matched to a gene: 9. The CDR3 length is 14 residues. Germline CDR1 MGHDK, CDR2 SYGVNS.

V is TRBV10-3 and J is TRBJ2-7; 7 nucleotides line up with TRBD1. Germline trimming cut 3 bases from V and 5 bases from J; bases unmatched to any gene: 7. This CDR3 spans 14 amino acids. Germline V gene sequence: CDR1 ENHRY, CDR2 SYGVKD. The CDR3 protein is CAISDGTDPDEQYF. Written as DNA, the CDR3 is TGTGCCATCAGTGACGGGACAGACCCCGACGAGCAGTACTTC.

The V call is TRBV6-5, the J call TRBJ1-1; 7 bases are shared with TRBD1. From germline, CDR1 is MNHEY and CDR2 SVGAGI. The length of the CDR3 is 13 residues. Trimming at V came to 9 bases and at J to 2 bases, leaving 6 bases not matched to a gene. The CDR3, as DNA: TGTGCCAGTGGGGGACAGCTAAACACTGAAGCTTTCTTT. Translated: CASGGQLNTEAFF.

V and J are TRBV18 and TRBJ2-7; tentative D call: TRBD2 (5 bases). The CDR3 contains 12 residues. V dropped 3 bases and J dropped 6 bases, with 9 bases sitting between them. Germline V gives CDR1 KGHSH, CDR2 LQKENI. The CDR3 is CASSPYSGEQYF. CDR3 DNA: TGTGCCAGCTCACCTTACAGCGGCGAGCAGTACTTC.

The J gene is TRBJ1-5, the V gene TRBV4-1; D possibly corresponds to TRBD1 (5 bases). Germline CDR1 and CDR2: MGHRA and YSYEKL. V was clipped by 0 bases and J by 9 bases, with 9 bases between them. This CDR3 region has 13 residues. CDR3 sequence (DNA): TGCGCCAGCAGCCAAGATCCCGGGGGGCCCCAGCATTTT. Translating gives CASSQDPGGPQHF.

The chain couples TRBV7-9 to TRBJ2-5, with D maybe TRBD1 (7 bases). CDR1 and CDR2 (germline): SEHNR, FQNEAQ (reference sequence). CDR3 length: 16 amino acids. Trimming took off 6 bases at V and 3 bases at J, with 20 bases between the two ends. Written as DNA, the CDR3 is TGTGCCAGCAGTCGGCAGGGGGGTCTAGGGGAAGAGACCCAGTACTTC. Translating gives CASSRQGGLGEETQYF.

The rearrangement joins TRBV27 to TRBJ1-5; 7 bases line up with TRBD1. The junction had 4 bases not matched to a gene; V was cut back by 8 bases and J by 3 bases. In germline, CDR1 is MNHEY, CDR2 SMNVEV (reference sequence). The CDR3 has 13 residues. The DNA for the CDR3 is TGTGCCAGCCGAGGGGGCCTCAATCAGCCCCAGCATTTT. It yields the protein CASRGGLNQPQHF.

The CDR3 bases are TGTGCCAGCAGTGAAGCGCTGGGACTAGTCAATACGCAGTATTTT. Its protein product is CASSEALGLVNTQYF. The V call is TRBV2, the J call TRBJ2-3, with TRBD2 matching 8 bases. The junction had 6 bases not matched to a gene; V was cut back by 0 bases and J by 7 bases. Germline CDR1 is SNHLY and CDR2 is FYNNEI. This CDR3 is 15 amino acids long.

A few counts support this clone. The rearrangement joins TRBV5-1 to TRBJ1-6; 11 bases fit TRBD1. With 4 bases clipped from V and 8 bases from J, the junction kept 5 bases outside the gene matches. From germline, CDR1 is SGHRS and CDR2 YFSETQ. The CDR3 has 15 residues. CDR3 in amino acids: CASSPWGQGDSPLHF. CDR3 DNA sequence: TGCGCCAGCAGCCCCTGGGGACAGGGGGATTCACCCCTCCACTTT.

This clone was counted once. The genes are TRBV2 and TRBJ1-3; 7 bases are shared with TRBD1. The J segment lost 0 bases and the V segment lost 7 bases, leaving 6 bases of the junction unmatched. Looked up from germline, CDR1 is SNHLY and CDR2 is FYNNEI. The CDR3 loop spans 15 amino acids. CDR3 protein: CASIPQGGSGNTIYF. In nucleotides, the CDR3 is TGTGCCAGCATCCCCCAGGGGGGCTCTGGAAACACCATATATTTT.